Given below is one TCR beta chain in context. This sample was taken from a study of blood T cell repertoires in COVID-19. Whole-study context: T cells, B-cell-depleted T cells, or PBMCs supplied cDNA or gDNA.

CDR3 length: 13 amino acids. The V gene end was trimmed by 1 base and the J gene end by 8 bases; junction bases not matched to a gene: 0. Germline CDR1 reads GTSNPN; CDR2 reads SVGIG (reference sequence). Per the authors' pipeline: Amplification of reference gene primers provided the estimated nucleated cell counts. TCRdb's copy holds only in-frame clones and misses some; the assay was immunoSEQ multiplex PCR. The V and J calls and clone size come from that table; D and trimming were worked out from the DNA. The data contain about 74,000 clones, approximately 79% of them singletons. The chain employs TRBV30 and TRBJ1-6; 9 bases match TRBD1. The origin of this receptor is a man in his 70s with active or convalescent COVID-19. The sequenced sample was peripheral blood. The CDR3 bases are TGTGCCTGGAGTGGACAGGGGGATTCACCCCTCCACTTT. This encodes CAWSGQGDSPLHF.